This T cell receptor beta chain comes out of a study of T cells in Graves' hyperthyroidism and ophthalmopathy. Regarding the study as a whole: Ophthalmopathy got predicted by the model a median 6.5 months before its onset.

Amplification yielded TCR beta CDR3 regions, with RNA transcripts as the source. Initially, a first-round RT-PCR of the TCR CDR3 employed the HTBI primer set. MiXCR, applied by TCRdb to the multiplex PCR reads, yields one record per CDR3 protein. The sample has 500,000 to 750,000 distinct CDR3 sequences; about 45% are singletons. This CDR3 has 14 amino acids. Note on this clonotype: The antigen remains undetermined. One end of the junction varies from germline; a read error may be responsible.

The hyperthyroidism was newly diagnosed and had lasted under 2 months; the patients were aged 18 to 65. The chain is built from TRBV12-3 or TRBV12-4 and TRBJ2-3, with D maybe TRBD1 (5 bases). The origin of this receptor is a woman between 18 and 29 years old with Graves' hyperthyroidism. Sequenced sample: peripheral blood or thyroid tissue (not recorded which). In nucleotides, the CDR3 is TGTGTCAGCAGTTGGAGACAGTTCACAGATACGCAGTATTTT. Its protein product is CVSSWRQFTDTQYF.